A single sample gave rise to the 18 T cell receptor beta chains below, sequenced in a study of blood T cell repertoires in COVID-19. Assay used: immunoSEQ multiplex PCR; TCRdb lists only in-frame clones, some missing. The sample yields 120,000 or so clones, about four fifths seen once. Source material: peripheral blood. These receptors came from a man between 25 and 39 years old with COVID-19, enrolled during active disease.

This clone appeared once. This chain connects TRBV5-8 to TRBJ2-3; possible D gene TRBD1, 7 bases. Germline V gene lookup returns CDR1 SGHTS and CDR2 YDEGEE. CDR3 length: 18 amino acids. V gave up 4 bases and J gave up 3 bases, with 24 bases separating them. The CDR3 DNA sequence: TGTGCCAGCAGCGCGGGGTCCAATACAGGGGTCGGGACAGATACGCAGTATTTT. Residues: CASSAGSNTGVGTDTQYF.

This chain uses TRBV6-4 with TRBJ2-4; tentative D call: TRBD1 (6 bases). CDR1 and CDR2 (germline): MRHNA, SNTAGT. The CDR3 is 16 amino acids. V lost 1 base, J lost 6 bases, and 16 bases lay in between. The CDR3 loop reads CASSDLTGKSSNIQYF. DNA for the CDR3: TGTGCCAGCAGTGACTTAACAGGGAAAAGTTCAAACATTCAGTACTTC.

This sequence joins TRBV28 and TRBJ2-1; 9 bases agree with TRBD1. Per germline, CDR1 MDHEN and CDR2 SYDVKM. With 3 bases clipped from V and 7 bases from J, the junction kept 4 bases outside the gene matches. This CDR3 spans 14 amino acids. DNA of the CDR3: TGTGCCAGCAGTTTTAGGGGACAGGGTAATGAGCAGTTCTTC. Protein product: CASSFRGQGNEQFF.

This clone was counted only a few times. J is TRBJ2-7 and V is TRBV11-2, with 7 bases identical to TRBD2. Germline assignment: CDR1 SGHAT and CDR2 FQNNGV. CDR3 length: 17 amino acids. Trimming took 5 bases from V and 0 from J; bases not matched to a gene: 13. The CDR3 spells CASSPLGWGGSSYEQYF. The CDR3, as DNA: TGTGCCAGCAGCCCCTTGGGTTGGGGCGGGAGCTCCTACGAGCAGTACTTC.

This chain joins TRBV7-8 and TRBJ1-3; 9 bases are shared with TRBD1. After removal of 5 bases from V and 0 bases from J, the junction contained 8 bases not matched to a gene. Germline assignment: CDR1 SGHVS and CDR2 FQNEAQ. This CDR3 region has 17 residues. The CDR3 bases are TGTGCCAGCAGCCCGCGACAGGGGGACAGCTCTGGAAACACCATATATTTT. It is translated as CASSPRQGDSSGNTIYF. Filled out from reference TRBV7-8 and TRBJ1-3, the complete variable domain reads GAGVSQSPRYKVAKRGQDVALRCDPISGHVSLFWYQQALGQGPEFLTYFQNEAQLDKSGLPSDRFFAERPEGSVSTLKIQRTQQEDSAVYLCASSPRQGDSSGNTIYFGEGSWLTVV.

The chain employs TRBV7-2 and TRBJ2-1; D perhaps matches TRBD1 (6 bases). V was cut by 7 bases and J by 5 bases, with 21 bases left in between. The CDR3 has 16 residues. Germline V lookup: CDR1 SGHTA, CDR2 FQGNSA. The CDR3 region has the DNA TGTGCCAGCATCATAAAGTGGGCAGGGGCGAACAATGAGCAGTTCTTC. This translates into CASIIKWAGANNEQFF. Full variable domain (rest looked up from reference TRBV7-2 and TRBJ2-1): GAGVSQSPSNKVTEKGKDVELRCDPISGHTALYWYRQSLGQGLEFLIYFQGNSAPDKSGLPSDRFSAERTGGSVSTLTIQRTQQEDSAVYLCASIIKWAGANNEQFFGPGTRLTVL.

This chain connects TRBV28 to TRBJ1-2, with D hard to call. The CDR3 covers 12 residues. The V gene lost 8 bases and the J gene lost 0 bases, with 7 bases spanning the gap. Germline V lookup: CDR1 MDHEN, CDR2 SYDVKM. The CDR3 bases are TGTGCCAGCCACAAGACTAACTATGGCTACACCTTC. This sequence encodes CASHKTNYGYTF.

The chain joins TRBV11-2 to TRBJ2-3; the D gene is possibly TRBD2 (7 bases). Germline V gene data show CDR1 as SGHAT and CDR2 as FQNNGV. V was pared by 6 bases and J by 5 bases, with 21 bases between. CDR3 length equals 16 residues. CDR3 bases: TGTGCCAGCAGTCGATGGGGAGGGGGGGACGTAGATACGCAGTATTTT. Translating gives CASSRWGGGDVDTQYF.

Only a few counts were recorded for this clone. J is TRBJ2-5 and V is TRBV30; maybe TRBD1 (6 bases). The V gene lost 3 bases and the J gene lost 4 bases, with 18 bases spanning the gap. The germline gives CDR1 GTSNPN, CDR2 SVGIG (reference sequence). The CDR3 consists of 15 residues. The CDR3 DNA sequence: TGTGCCTGGAGACCTACCGGGACACTGGTAGAGACCCAGTACTTC. Translated: CAWRPTGTLVETQYF.

The genes are TRBV18 and TRBJ2-2, with TRBD1 identical over 7 bases. J gave up 1 base and V 5 bases, and 7 bases lay outside the gene matches. The CDR3 consists of 16 residues. CDR1 is KGHSH and CDR2 is LQKENI in the germline V gene. The CDR3 region is CASSDEGAWNTGELFF. CDR3 DNA sequence: TGTGCCAGCTCAGATGAGGGGGCTTGGAACACCGGGGAGCTGTTTTTT.

A few counts support this clone. The rearrangement uses TRBV5-6 and TRBJ2-5, with TRBD1 matching 12 bases. V lost 3 bases, J lost 4 bases, and 1 base stayed unmatched. The germline V gene has CDR1 SGHDT and CDR2 YYEEEE. The CDR3 loop spans 14 amino acids. The DNA of the CDR3 is TGTGCCAGCAGCTGGGGACAGGGGGCAGAGACCCAGTACTTC. This translates into CASSWGQGAETQYF.

V gene TRBV3-1 (or the pseudogene TRBV3-2) combines with J gene TRBJ2-1; 10 positions agree with TRBD2. This CDR3 contains 17 residues. V lost 0 bases, J lost 4 bases, and 6 bases stayed unmatched. The germline V gene encodes CDR1 LGHDT and CDR2 YNNKEL (reference sequence). DNA of the CDR3: TGTGCCAGCAGCCAAGATTTAACTAGCGGGGTTTACAATGAGCAGTTCTTC. Protein sequence: CASSQDLTSGVYNEQFF.

This clone was observed many times. This chain joins TRBV6-6 and TRBJ2-2; D perhaps matches TRBD2 (7 bases). This CDR3 comprises 15 residues. V lost 6 bases, J lost 4 bases, and 15 bases lay in between. Germline V gene lookup returns CDR1 MNHNY and CDR2 SVGAGI (reference sequence). CDR3 DNA sequence: TGTGCCAGCAGGTACACCGGGGGGCCCACCGGGGAGCTGTTTTTT. Translation gives CASRYTGGPTGELFF.

This clone was observed a few times. The rearrangement joins TRBV7-2 to TRBJ2-1, with TRBD1 identical over 7 bases. The ends lost 5 bases at V and 4 bases at J; junction bases unmatched: 11. The CDR3 extends over 16 amino acids. CDR1 and CDR2 from the germline V gene are SGHTA and FQGNSA. DNA of the CDR3: TGTGCCAGCAGCCCTCCTAGGGGGCTAGTTTACAATGAGCAGTTCTTC. Translating gives CASSPPRGLVYNEQFF.

The chain has TRBV29-1 and TRBJ2-2; 8 nucleotides match TRBD1. V shed 7 bases and J 1 base; nucleotides not matched to a gene: 5. CDR1 and CDR2 (germline): SQVTM, ANQGSEA. This CDR3 comprises 14 residues. CDR3 DNA: TGCAGCGCCGCGGGACAGGAGAACACCGGGGAGCTGTTTTTT. Encoded protein: CSAAGQENTGELFF.

The chain recombines TRBV29-1 with TRBJ1-2; possible D gene TRBD1, 5 bases. Germline CDR1 SQVTM, CDR2 ANQGSEA. The CDR3 covers 12 residues. Trimming took off 4 bases at V and 2 bases at J, with 8 bases between the two ends. CDR3 in amino acids: CSVVQGNYGYTF. The CDR3 bases are TGCAGCGTTGTCCAGGGAAACTATGGCTACACCTTC.

The V gene is TRBV18, the J gene TRBJ2-3; 8 nucleotides line up with TRBD1. Trimming at V came to 8 bases and at J to 2 bases, leaving 6 bases not matched to a gene. This CDR3 has 14 amino acids. Per germline, CDR1 KGHSH and CDR2 LQKENI. The CDR3 DNA sequence: TGTGCCAGCACGAAGACAGGGGTCACAGATACGCAGTATTTT. Protein: CASTKTGVTDTQYF.

The gene calls are TRBV24-1 and TRBJ1-1; D is undetermined. Germline V gene sequence: CDR1 KGHDR, CDR2 SFDVKD. V lost 7 bases, J lost 0 bases, and 8 bases lay in between. The CDR3 covers 13 residues. DNA of the CDR3: TGTGCCACCAGAGGACTGCTGAACACTGAAGCTTTCTTT. It encodes CATRGLLNTEAFF.